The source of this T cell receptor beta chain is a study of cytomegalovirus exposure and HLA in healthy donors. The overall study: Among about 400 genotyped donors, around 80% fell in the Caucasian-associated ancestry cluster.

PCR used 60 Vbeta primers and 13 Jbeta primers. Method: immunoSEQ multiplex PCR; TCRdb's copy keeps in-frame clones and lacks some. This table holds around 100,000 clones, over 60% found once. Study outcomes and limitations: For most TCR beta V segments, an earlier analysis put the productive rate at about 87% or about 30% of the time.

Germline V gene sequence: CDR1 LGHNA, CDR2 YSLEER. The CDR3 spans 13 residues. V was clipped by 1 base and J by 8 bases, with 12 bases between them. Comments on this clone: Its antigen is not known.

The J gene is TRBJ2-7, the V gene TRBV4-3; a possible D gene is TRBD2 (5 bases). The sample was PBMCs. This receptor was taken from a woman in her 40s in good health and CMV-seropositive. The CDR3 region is CASSQVAREKQYF. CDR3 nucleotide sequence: TGCGCCAGCAGCCAAGTTGCTAGGGAGAAGCAGTACTTC.